What follows are 32 T cell receptor beta chains derived from one specimen sequenced in a study of blood T cell repertoires in COVID-19. Here immunoSEQ multiplex PCR was the method, and the copy in TCRdb shows in-frame clones only, minus some. Of 200,000 or so clones detected, 80% to 90% appear once; the ten largest clones hold over 3%. Sequencing was done on a sample of PBMCs or T cells enriched from blood (not recorded which). The receptors here all came from a middle-aged woman with acute COVID-19.

The rearrangement links TRBV6-5 to TRBJ1-5; perhaps TRBD1 as D (6 bases). Germline-derived CDR1 and CDR2 are MNHEY and SVGAGI. This CDR3 has 15 residues. V gave up 5 bases and J gave up 3 bases, with 14 bases separating them. CDR3 DNA: TGTGCCAGCAGTCGAGGTGGGGGCGACAATCAGCCCCAGCATTTT. Protein product: CASSRGGGDNQPQHF.

The genes are TRBV10-1 and TRBJ2-1, with 7 bases aligning to TRBD2. Losses at the gene ends were 5 bases for V and 5 bases for J; bases not matched to a gene: 3. Per the germline V gene, CDR1 is WNHNN and CDR2 is SYGVQD (reference sequence). The CDR3 length is 13 residues. The CDR3 sequence: CASSRTSDNEQFF. The CDR3 coding sequence is TGCGCCAGCAGTCGGACTAGTGACAATGAGCAGTTCTTC.

The rearrangement uses TRBV29-1 and TRBJ1-1; the D gene is possibly TRBD1 (5 bases). Germline V gene sequence: CDR1 SQVTM, CDR2 ANQGSEA. This CDR3 contains 12 residues. V was pared by 2 bases and J by 4 bases, with 8 bases between. The CDR3: CSVEWQGTEAFF. CDR3 nucleotide sequence: TGCAGCGTTGAATGGCAGGGCACTGAAGCTTTCTTT.

The rearrangement links TRBV6-5 to TRBJ1-2; perhaps TRBD1 as D (6 bases). The germline V gene has CDR1 MNHEY and CDR2 SVGAGI. The CDR3 has 15 residues. V lost 2 bases and J 1 base, leaving 11 bases between the germline ends. CDR3 region: CASSYRTGNNYGYTF. CDR3 nucleotide sequence: TGTGCCAGCAGTTACCGAACAGGGAATAACTATGGCTACACCTTC.

This clone was seen once. The chain employs TRBV24-1 and TRBJ2-2; 7 bases align to TRBD2. After removal of 6 bases from V and 0 bases from J, the junction contained 3 bases not matched to a gene. Germline V CDR1 and CDR2: KGHDR, SFDVKD. CDR3 length: 15 residues. CDR3 region: CATSSSGANTGELFF. DNA for the CDR3: TGTGCCACCAGTTCAAGCGGGGCGAACACCGGGGAGCTGTTTTTT.

The rearrangement uses TRBV3-1 (or the pseudogene TRBV3-2) and TRBJ1-1; D uncertain. CDR1 is LGHDT, CDR2 YNNKEL, per germline (reference sequence). V lost 4 bases and J 0 bases, leaving 18 bases between the germline ends. The CDR3 totals 17 residues. The CDR3 coding sequence is TGTGCCAGCAGCCCAGTAGGGAGGACTCTCATGAACACTGAAGCTTTCTTT. It yields the protein CASSPVGRTLMNTEAFF.

The chain is built from TRBV29-1 and TRBJ1-1; the D gene is possibly TRBD1 (6 bases). Germline V gene data show CDR1 as SQVTM and CDR2 as ANQGSEA. The CDR3 has 12 residues. Deletions cut 4 bases from V and 6 bases from J, with 12 bases between. The CDR3 reads CSVGAGVAEAFF. The CDR3 DNA follows: TGCAGCGTTGGGGCAGGGGTGGCTGAAGCTTTCTTT.

In DNA form, the CDR3 reads TGTGCCAGCAGTGCTCCCGGAGCAACAGATACGCAGTATTTT. This encodes CASSAPGATDTQYF. This sequence joins TRBV6-4 and TRBJ2-3; unclear D gene. Per germline, CDR1 MRHNA and CDR2 SNTAGT. The length of the CDR3 is 14 residues. Deletions cut 4 bases from V and 3 bases from J, with 11 bases between.

The chain joins TRBV12-5 to TRBJ2-1; 10 bases are shared with TRBD2. V shed 0 bases, J shed 7 bases, and the junction held 9 bases outside the gene matches. Germline CDR1 is LGHNT and CDR2 is FRNRAP. The CDR3 contains 17 residues. In DNA form, the CDR3 reads TGTGCTAGTGGTTTGGTACTAGCGGGGATTCCGTATAATGAGCAGTTCTTC. It specifies CASGLVLAGIPYNEQFF. The complete variable domain, with remaining parts taken from reference TRBV12-5 and TRBJ2-1, reads DARVTQTPRHKVTEMGQEVTMRCQPILGHNTVFWYRQTMMQGLELLAYFRNRAPLDDSGMPKDRFSAEMPDATLATLKIQPSEPRDSAVYFCASGLVLAGIPYNEQFFGPGTRLTVL.

The chain recombines TRBV2 with TRBJ1-2; D possibly corresponds to TRBD1 (5 bases). Germline V gene sequence: CDR1 SNHLY, CDR2 FYNNEI. The germline V and J ends were trimmed by 10 bases and 0 bases, with 12 bases remaining between them. This CDR3 has 13 residues. This chain's CDR3 is CATWTRSNYGYTF. CDR3 bases: TGTGCCACGTGGACACGATCTAACTATGGCTACACCTTC.

The chain carries TRBV9 and TRBJ2-5; 7 bases align to TRBD2. In germline, CDR1 is SGDLS, CDR2 YYNGEE. The V gene end was trimmed by 0 bases and the J gene end by 6 bases; junction bases not matched to a gene: 5. The CDR3 runs to 14 residues. The CDR3 is CASSVAGGGKTQYF. In nucleotides, the CDR3 is TGTGCCAGCAGCGTAGCTGGGGGGGGGAAGACCCAGTACTTC.

A few counts support this clone. The rearrangement uses TRBV7-8 and TRBJ1-1; no firm D call. V was clipped by 4 bases and J by 7 bases, with 16 bases between them. The CDR3 has 14 amino acids. The germline V gene encodes CDR1 SGHVS and CDR2 FQNEAQ. Here the CDR3 reads CASSSDPLGDEAFF. CDR3 nucleotide sequence: TGTGCCAGCAGCTCCGATCCCCTGGGAGATGAAGCTTTCTTT.

The chain employs TRBV6-5 and TRBJ2-7; 10 nucleotides align to TRBD1. The junction had 13 bases not matched to a gene; V was cut back by 4 bases and J by 7 bases. The CDR3 has 16 residues. Germline CDR1 is MNHEY and CDR2 is SVGAGI. In DNA form, the CDR3 reads TGTGCCAGCAGTTTTAGGTCGGGACAGGGGTCGGGGGAGCAGTACTTC. Its translation: CASSFRSGQGSGEQYF.

In DNA, the CDR3 is TGTGCCAGTAGTATATCCCCGGGCACTGAAGCTTTCTTT. Translating it yields CASSISPGTEAFF. J is TRBJ1-1 and V is TRBV19; D gene ambiguous. Germline V gene sequence: CDR1 LNHDA, CDR2 SQIVND (reference sequence). CDR3 size: 13 residues. Trimming shortened V by 2 bases and J by 4 bases, and 8 bases separated the two germline ends.

The chain is built from TRBV9 and TRBJ2-5; D call uncertain. This CDR3 region has 14 residues. The germline CDR1 and CDR2 sequences are SGDLS and YYNGEE. V lost 4 bases, J lost 5 bases, and 15 bases lay in between. CDR3 coding DNA: TGTGCCAGCAGCCCCCGGAGCCGCCCGGAGACCCAGTACTTC. Its translation: CASSPRSRPETQYF.

This chain uses TRBV15 with TRBJ1-2; the match to TRBD1 covers 7 bases. The V and J ends lost 0 bases and 6 bases, in that order; junction bases with no gene match: 10. The CDR3 totals 16 residues. Germline V lookup: CDR1 LNHNV, CDR2 YYDKDF (reference sequence). The CDR3 sequence is CATSRDKGQGDDGYTF. CDR3 bases: TGTGCCACCAGCAGAGATAAGGGGCAGGGGGATGATGGCTACACCTTC.

V usage is TRBV6-5 and J usage is TRBJ1-2; 7 bases are shared with TRBD1. This CDR3 region has 14 residues. Germline trimming cut 5 bases from V and 2 bases from J; bases unmatched to any gene: 5. CDR1 and CDR2 (germline): MNHEY, SVGAGI. The CDR3 coding sequence is TGTGCCAGCAGTCAAACGACAGGGAACTATGGCTACACCTTC. Protein: CASSQTTGNYGYTF.

This clone has more than one count but fewer than ten. The chain is built from TRBV27 and TRBJ2-2; 8 nucleotides line up with TRBD1. Germline-derived CDR1 and CDR2 are MNHEY and SMNVEV (reference sequence). Trimming at V came to 8 bases and at J to 4 bases, leaving 12 bases not matched to a gene. The CDR3 runs to 16 residues. The CDR3 sequence is CASASSTGVTTGELFF. The CDR3 nucleotides read TGTGCCAGCGCTTCCTCGACAGGGGTTACCACCGGGGAGCTGTTTTTT.

V is TRBV15 and J is TRBJ1-2; 8 bases match TRBD1. Germline V gene sequence: CDR1 LNHNV, CDR2 YYDKDF (reference sequence). With V trimmed by 0 bases and J by 2 bases, 8 bases remained unmatched. This CDR3 comprises 17 residues. DNA of the CDR3: TGTGCCACCAGCAGAGATTACCCAGGGGGCGCAAACTATGGCTACACCTTC. Its translation is CATSRDYPGGANYGYTF.

This chain links TRBV6-4 with TRBJ1-1; D is possibly TRBD1 (6 bases). Germline assignment: CDR1 MRHNA and CDR2 SNTAGT. V was shortened by 4 bases and J by 1 base, with 10 bases between the two germline ends. This CDR3 is 14 amino acids long. CDR3 protein: CASSATGTNTEAFF. The CDR3 region has the DNA TGTGCCAGCAGTGCTACAGGGACGAACACTGAAGCTTTCTTT.

The rearrangement links TRBV18 to TRBJ1-1, with a weak D call TRBD1 (5 bases). The CDR3 contains 15 residues. Germline V lookup: CDR1 KGHSH, CDR2 LQKENI. V shed 6 bases and J shed 1 base, with 15 bases lying between them. In DNA form, the CDR3 reads TGTGCCAGCTCTCTTCCGGGGGTGAGGAACACTGAAGCTTTCTTT. Translating it yields CASSLPGVRNTEAFF.

V and J are TRBV18 and TRBJ1-6; tentatively, D is TRBD1 (5 bases). V was pared by 2 bases and J by 9 bases, with 11 bases between. The CDR3 has 14 amino acids. Germline V lookup: CDR1 KGHSH, CDR2 LQKENI. The CDR3 loop reads CASSPGGDTSPLHF. DNA for the CDR3: TGTGCCAGCTCACCAGGGGGGGATACTTCACCCCTCCACTTT. The variable domain in full, with the rest retrieved from reference TRBV18 and TRBJ1-6, is NAGVMQNPRHLVRRRGQEARLRCSPMKGHSHVYWYRQLPEEGLKFMVYLQKENIIDESGMPKERFSAEFPKEGPSILRIQQVVRGDSAAYFCASSPGGDTSPLHFGNGTRLTVT.

The J gene is TRBJ1-5, the V gene TRBV30; TRBD1 agrees at 8 bases. Germline V CDR1 and CDR2: GTSNPN, SVGIG (reference sequence). Losses at the gene ends were 2 bases for V and 6 bases for J; bases not matched to a gene: 12. The CDR3 loop spans 16 amino acids. CDR3 region: CAWSLSDRGDTQPQHF. CDR3 sequence (DNA): TGTGCCTGGAGTCTATCCGACAGGGGTGATACTCAGCCCCAGCATTTT. Together with reference TRBV30 and TRBJ1-5, the CDR3 gives the full variable domain: SQTIHQWPATLVQPVGSPLSLECTVEGTSNPNLYWYRQAAGRGLQLLFYSVGIGQISSEVPQNLSASRPQDRQFILSSKKLLLSDSGFYLCAWSLSDRGDTQPQHFGDGTRLSIL.

The rearrangement joins TRBV19 to TRBJ2-1, with 7 positions matching TRBD1. CDR3 size: 14 residues. Per germline, CDR1 LNHDA and CDR2 SQIVND (reference sequence). With V trimmed by 5 bases and J by 6 bases, 7 bases remained unmatched. The CDR3 DNA follows: TGTGCCAGTAGTTACGACAGGGTGAGCAATGAGCAGTTCTTC. Its translation is CASSYDRVSNEQFF.

The sample holds a few counts of this clone. CDR3 amino acids: CASSTDRGLGYTF. Written as DNA, the CDR3 is TGTGCCAGCAGCACGGACAGGGGGCTTGGCTACACCTTC. The chain employs TRBV5-6 and TRBJ1-2, with 11 bases lining up with TRBD1. The CDR3 sequence is 13 residues long. Germline values: CDR1 SGHDT, CDR2 YYEEEE. The J segment lost 7 bases and the V segment lost 4 bases, leaving 3 bases of the junction unmatched. The full variable domain, in which reference TRBV5-6 and TRBJ1-2 provide the parts outside the CDR3, is DAGVTQSPTHLIKTRGQQVTLRCSPKSGHDTVSWYQQALGQGPQFIFQYYEEEERQRGNFPDRFSGHQFPNYSSELNVNALLLGDSALYLCASSTDRGLGYTFGSGTRLTVV.

The V call is TRBV7-6, the J call TRBJ1-1; D remains unclear. This CDR3 is 14 amino acids long. V was clipped by 2 bases and J by 0 bases, with 7 bases between them. From germline, CDR1 is SGHVS and CDR2 FNYEAQ. CDR3 nucleotides: TGTGCCAGCAGCTTAATTGCGATGAACACTGAAGCTTTCTTT. Translation: CASSLIAMNTEAFF.

V and J are TRBV5-1 and TRBJ1-1; 11 positions match TRBD1. The CDR3 totals 14 residues. Germline-derived CDR1 and CDR2 are SGHRS and YFSETQ. J was trimmed by 6 bases and V by 5 bases; bases with no gene match: 6. CDR3 protein: CASRRTGGSAEAFF. As DNA, the CDR3 is TGCGCCAGCAGGCGGACAGGGGGCTCGGCTGAAGCTTTCTTT.

This rearrangement joins TRBV6-5 to TRBJ2-7; 9 positions match TRBD1. V trimming: 7 bases; J trimming: 1 base; junction bases outside the gene matches: 5. The CDR3 runs 14 residues. CDR1 is MNHEY, CDR2 SVGAGI, per germline. This chain's CDR3 is CASIAGTGSYEQYF. In DNA form, the CDR3 reads TGTGCCAGCATTGCCGGGACAGGGTCCTACGAGCAGTACTTC.

The chain joins TRBV2 to TRBJ2-1; D may be TRBD2 (5 bases). The CDR3 extends over 17 amino acids. V was clipped by 3 bases and J by 0 bases, with 15 bases between them. Germline assignment: CDR1 SNHLY and CDR2 FYNNEI. The CDR3 DNA follows: TGTGCCAGCAGTGAGTTCGACTACTCGAGCTCCTACAATGAGCAGTTCTTC. It translates to CASSEFDYSSSYNEQFF.

CDR3 sequence: CATSRDQSNTGELFF. CDR3 coding DNA: TGTGCCACCAGCAGAGATCAGTCGAACACCGGGGAGCTGTTTTTT. V usage is TRBV15 and J usage is TRBJ2-2; the D is unclear. Germline V CDR1 and CDR2: LNHNV, YYDKDF (reference sequence). The CDR3 covers 15 residues. V shed 0 bases and J shed 0 bases, with 5 bases lying between them.

This chain joins TRBV7-9 and TRBJ1-6; D is unclear. The CDR3 has 13 amino acids. Germline CDR1 and CDR2: SEHNR and FQNEAQ (reference sequence). V shed 7 bases and J shed 6 bases, with 10 bases lying between them. In DNA form, the CDR3 reads TGTGCCAGCACCCCCCCCATTAATTCACCCCTCCACTTT. It specifies CASTPPINSPLHF.

The rearrangement uses TRBV28 and TRBJ2-7; 7 bases agree with TRBD1. Unmatched junction bases numbered 9, after V lost 10 bases and J lost 0 bases. CDR1 is MDHEN, CDR2 SYDVKM, per germline. CDR3 length: 14 amino acids. The DNA of the CDR3 is TGTGCCACCATCGGACAGGTTATCTCCTACGAGCAGTACTTC. It codes for CATIGQVISYEQYF.